The 5 T cell receptor beta chains reported below all come from one sample, sequenced in a study of T cells in Graves' hyperthyroidism and ophthalmopathy. Amplified TCR beta CDR3 regions derived from RNA transcripts. HTBI primers drove first-round RT-PCR of the TCR CDR3. TCRdb processed the multiplex PCR reads anew with MiXCR; each CDR3 protein has one entry. There are about 360,000 distinct CDR3 sequences in the sample; about 14% occur only once, and roughly 20% lies in the top ten. The sequenced sample was blood. The receptor set was obtained from a man aged 25-45 years with Graves' hyperthyroidism that later progressed to Graves' ophthalmopathy.

This clonotype occurred many times. The rearrangement joins TRBV7-8 to TRBJ1-5; D not certain. Per germline, CDR1 SGHVS and CDR2 FQNEAQ. V lost 5 bases to trimming and J lost 7 bases, with 12 bases between them. The CDR3 has 13 residues. CDR3 sequence (DNA): TGTGCCAGCAGCCCGCAATTTAGCCAGCCCCAGCATTTT. Translated, it gives CASSPQFSQPQHF.

The chain employs TRBV7-9 and TRBJ1-4; D call uncertain. The CDR3 loop spans 13 amino acids. The germline V and J ends were trimmed by 6 bases and 8 bases, with 13 bases remaining between them. Germline CDR1 is SEHNR and CDR2 is FQNEAQ (reference sequence). In DNA, the CDR3 is TGTGCCAGCAGTCAAGAGACGGCCGAAAAACTGTTTTTT. Translating gives CASSQETAEKLFF.

The sample holds many counts of this clonotype. The CDR3 here is CASSPPGQGIGQYF. The CDR3, as DNA: TGTGCCAGCTCACCACCGGGACAGGGGATCGGGCAGTACTTC. This chain links TRBV18 with TRBJ2-7; 10 positions match TRBD1. CDR1 and CDR2 (germline): KGHSH, LQKENI. V lost 0 bases to trimming and J lost 9 bases; unmatched junction nucleotides: 5. The CDR3 is made up of 14 amino acids. The full variable domain, rest sourced from reference TRBV18 and TRBJ2-7, is NAGVMQNPRHLVRRRGQEARLRCSPMKGHSHVYWYRQLPEEGLKFMVYLQKENIIDESGMPKERFSAEFPKEGPSILRIQQVVRGDSAAYFCASSPPGQGIGQYFGPGTRLTVT.

This clonotype was recorded at least ten times. V gene TRBV4-1 combines with J gene TRBJ2-7; 7 positions agree with TRBD1. CDR1 MGHRA and CDR2 YSYEKL come from the germline V gene. The CDR3 consists of 14 residues. The trim removed 3 bases at V and 3 bases at J, leaving 5 bases unmatched. The CDR3 DNA is TGCGCCAGCAGCCAGGGGGACAGTCTCTACGAGCAGTACTTC. This encodes CASSQGDSLYEQYF.

The rearrangement links TRBV6-1 to TRBJ1-2; a possible D gene is TRBD1 (6 bases). The V gene's germline CDR1 is MNHNS and CDR2 SASEGT. This CDR3 is 15 amino acids long. V lost 2 bases, J lost 4 bases, and 14 bases lay in between. Here the CDR3 DNA reads TGTGCCAGCAGTGAATCGGGGGCGGCTAGCTATGGCTACACCTTC. Translated: CASSESGAASYGYTF.